The 25 T cell receptor beta chains given below trace back to one sample, sequenced in a study of cytomegalovirus exposure and HLA in healthy donors. The PCR was carried out with 60 Vbeta primers and 13 Jbeta primers. Using immunoSEQ multiplex PCR, the repertoire was profiled, and TCRdb retains in-frame clones only, with some absent. The data show 110,000 or so clones, 74% seen once. Sample: PBMCs. The receptor set was obtained from a woman between 45 and 65 years old in good health and CMV-seropositive.

The chain employs TRBV5-1 and TRBJ2-7; 9 bases are a match to TRBD2. The CDR3 spans 15 residues. Germline assignment: CDR1 SGHRS and CDR2 YFSETQ. V shed 1 base, J shed 3 bases, and the junction held 5 bases outside the gene matches. CDR3 loop: CASSLPGTSLYEQYF. The CDR3 DNA follows: TGCGCCAGCAGCTTGCCCGGGACTAGCCTCTACGAGCAGTACTTC. The whole variable domain, filled in from reference TRBV5-1 and TRBJ2-7, reads KAGVTQTPRYLIKTRGQQVTLSCSPISGHRSVSWYQQTPGQGLQFLFEYFSETQRNKGNFPGRFSGRQFSNSRSEMNVSTLELGDSALYLCASSLPGTSLYEQYFGPGTRLTVT.

Regarding this clone: The CDR3 does not close with the conserved phenylalanine or tryptophan, likely indicating a read error. V usage is TRBV30 and J usage is TRBJ1-2; TRBD1 is a possible D gene (6 bases). From germline, CDR1 is GTSNPN and CDR2 SVGIG (reference sequence). V was cut by 2 bases and J by 4 bases, with 14 bases left in between. The CDR3 contains 14 residues. The CDR3 reads CAWSWTERIYGYTV. CDR3 nucleotide sequence: TGTGCCTGGAGTTGGACAGAAAGAATCTATGGCTACACCGTC.

The V call is TRBV18, the J call TRBJ1-5; D perhaps matches TRBD1 (5 bases). Germline V gene data show CDR1 as KGHSH and CDR2 as LQKENI. Trimming took 4 bases from V and 4 from J, leaving 11 bases between them. CDR3 size: 14 residues. For the CDR3, the DNA is TGTGCCAGCTCACAAGGGGATAGGAATCAGCCCCAGCATTTT. This sequence encodes CASSQGDRNQPQHF.

This clone was recorded once. This chain uses TRBV9 with TRBJ1-2; D gene uncertain. The germline V and J ends were trimmed by 0 bases and 7 bases, with 16 bases remaining between them. CDR3 length equals 15 residues. Germline V gene data show CDR1 as SGDLS and CDR2 as YYNGEE. DNA of the CDR3: TGTGCCAGCAGCGTAGACCTCCAACCCACGGGTGGCTACACCTTC. Protein sequence: CASSVDLQPTGGYTF. Full variable domain (outside the CDR3, taken from reference TRBV9 and TRBJ1-2): DSGVTQTPKHLITATGQRVTLRCSPRSGDLSVYWYQQSLDQGLQFLIQYYNGEERAKGNILERFSAQQFPDLHSELNLSSLELGDSALYFCASSVDLQPTGGYTFGSGTRLTVV.

This rearrangement joins TRBV6-5 to TRBJ2-1, with TRBD1 as a possible D gene (5 bases). CDR3 length equals 15 residues. Deletions cut 4 bases from V and 1 base from J, with 11 bases between. The germline gives CDR1 MNHEY, CDR2 SVGAGI. The chain's CDR3 is CASSLTEESYNEQFF. The CDR3 DNA follows: TGTGCCAGCAGTTTGACAGAGGAGTCCTACAATGAGCAGTTCTTC.

The chain recombines TRBV30 with TRBJ2-7; D is unresolved. The CDR3 has 12 residues. Trimming left V 2 bases short and J 3 bases short, with 8 bases between. CDR1 and CDR2 from the germline V gene are GTSNPN and SVGIG (reference sequence). CDR3 protein: CAWSLTIYEQYF. CDR3 nucleotides: TGTGCCTGGAGTCTGACAATCTACGAGCAGTACTTC.

The gene calls are TRBV7-2 and TRBJ1-1, with a weak D call TRBD1 (5 bases). Deletions cut 3 bases from V and 1 base from J, with 12 bases between. Germline V gene data show CDR1 as SGHTA and CDR2 as FQGNSA. This CDR3 is 15 amino acids long. The CDR3 loop is CASSFNGGKNTEAFF. The CDR3 DNA follows: TGTGCCAGCAGCTTTAATGGGGGGAAGAACACTGAAGCTTTCTTT. The complete variable domain, with remaining parts taken from reference TRBV7-2 and TRBJ1-1, reads GAGVSQSPSNKVTEKGKDVELRCDPISGHTALYWYRQSLGQGLEFLIYFQGNSAPDKSGLPSDRFSAERTGGSVSTLTIQRTQQEDSAVYLCASSFNGGKNTEAFFGQGTRLTVV.

This chain connects TRBV5-1 to TRBJ1-1; 7 bases map to TRBD1. CDR3 size: 14 residues. J gave up 1 base and V 4 bases, and 4 bases lay outside the gene matches. CDR1 and CDR2 (germline): SGHRS, YFSETQ. The CDR3 is CASSPGTENTEAFF. For the CDR3, the DNA is TGCGCCAGCAGCCCAGGGACAGAGAACACTGAAGCTTTCTTT.

The chain carries TRBV7-8 and TRBJ1-4; D ambiguous. CDR3 size: 17 residues. The germline V gene encodes CDR1 SGHVS and CDR2 FQNEAQ. With 1 base removed from V and 5 bases from J, the gap between germline ends came to 17 bases. CDR3 DNA sequence: TGTGCCAGCAGCTTAGGAGGGTGGGGTACCTCAAATGAAAAACTGTTTTTT. This translates into CASSLGGWGTSNEKLFF.

V and J are TRBV19 and TRBJ2-1; 13 positions match TRBD2. The CDR3 length is 17 residues. The trim removed 5 bases at V and 4 bases at J, leaving 8 bases unmatched. Germline CDR1 is LNHDA and CDR2 is SQIVND (reference sequence). In DNA, the CDR3 is TGTGCCAGTAGTCCATCGGGACTAGCGGGACTTTACAATGAGCAGTTCTTC. Amino acid sequence: CASSPSGLAGLYNEQFF.

This chain connects TRBV25-1 to TRBJ1-2; a weak D match, TRBD1 (5 bases). The CDR3 totals 13 residues. V was trimmed by 8 bases and J by 13 bases, leaving 23 bases between them. Germline V lookup: CDR1 MGHDK, CDR2 SYGVNS. The CDR3: CASGRQGLNAVTF. Written as DNA, the CDR3 is TGTGCCAGCGGTCGGCAGGGATTAAACGCGGTCACCTTC.

The rearrangement uses TRBV7-2 and TRBJ1-2; the D gene is possibly TRBD1 (5 bases). The V gene lost 4 bases and the J gene lost 0 bases, with 9 bases spanning the gap. CDR1 is SGHTA, CDR2 FQGNSA, per germline. This CDR3 is 14 amino acids long. The DNA of the CDR3 is TGTGCCAGCAGCTCAGGGATAGCTAACTATGGCTACACCTTC. Translated, it gives CASSSGIANYGYTF.

J is TRBJ1-1 and V is TRBV30, with D possibly being TRBD1 (6 bases). This CDR3 spans 12 amino acids. Germline loops: CDR1 GTSNPN, CDR2 SVGIG (reference sequence). The V end lost 4 bases, the J end lost 5 bases, and 11 bases lay between the germline ends. The CDR3 region has the DNA TGTGCCTGGATACAGGGATGGACTGAAGCTTTCTTT. As protein: CAWIQGWTEAFF. Together with reference TRBV30 and TRBJ1-1, the CDR3 gives the full variable domain: SQTIHQWPATLVQPVGSPLSLECTVEGTSNPNLYWYRQAAGRGLQLLFYSVGIGQISSEVPQNLSASRPQDRQFILSSKKLLLSDSGFYLCAWIQGWTEAFFGQGTRLTVV.

V gene TRBV6-5 combines with J gene TRBJ2-2; D not certain. This CDR3 contains 14 residues. Per germline, CDR1 MNHEY and CDR2 SVGAGI. V was clipped by 2 bases and J by 2 bases, with 6 bases between them. The CDR3 protein is CASSYNFNTGELFF. CDR3 nucleotides: TGTGCCAGCAGTTACAACTTCAACACCGGGGAGCTGTTTTTT.

The chain combines TRBV4-3 with TRBJ1-1; D gene unclear. The V end lost 0 bases, the J end lost 5 bases, and 10 bases lay between the germline ends. From germline, CDR1 is LGHNA and CDR2 YSLEER. The CDR3 is made up of 14 amino acids. As DNA, the CDR3 is TGCGCCAGCAGCCAAGAGGGCCAGGCGACTGAAGCTTTCTTT. This sequence encodes CASSQEGQATEAFF.

V is TRBV25-1 and J is TRBJ1-1; D unresolved. Germline V gene sequence: CDR1 MGHDK, CDR2 SYGVNS. Trimming removed 5 bases from V and 1 base from J, with 8 bases in between. The CDR3 covers 13 residues. The CDR3 protein is CASSKPGNTEAFF. CDR3 nucleotide sequence: TGTGCCAGCAGTAAACCAGGGAACACTGAAGCTTTCTTT.

The rearrangement uses TRBV11-2 and TRBJ2-1; TRBD2 matches 11 bases. J was trimmed by 9 bases and V by 1 base; bases with no gene match: 5. CDR3 size: 15 residues. The germline gives CDR1 SGHAT, CDR2 FQNNGV. CDR3 bases: TGTGCCAGCAGCTTAGGTCTAGCGGGGGGTCCTGAGCAGTTCTTC. This codes for CASSLGLAGGPEQFF.

The rearrangement links TRBV27 to TRBJ1-5, with a weak D call TRBD1 (5 bases). Per germline, CDR1 MNHEY and CDR2 SMNVEV (reference sequence). This CDR3 has 16 residues. Trimming pared 4 bases from V and 2 bases from J, leaving 15 bases between. The CDR3 sequence is CASSSLSGLGNQPQHF. The DNA for the CDR3 is TGTGCCAGCAGTTCCCTATCAGGGTTAGGCAATCAGCCCCAGCATTTT.

CDR3 nucleotide sequence: TGTGCCATCAGTGAGCTCTACGGGGAGCTGTTTTTT. This codes for CAISELYGELFF. The genes are TRBV10-3 and TRBJ2-2, with no clear D. Trimming left V 2 bases short and J 7 bases short, with 5 bases between. CDR3 length equals 12 residues. Germline V gene sequence: CDR1 ENHRY, CDR2 SYGVKD.

The chain employs TRBV4-1 and TRBJ2-1, with a possible D match to TRBD2 (6 bases). V shed 4 bases and J shed 0 bases, with 13 bases lying between them. Germline V lookup: CDR1 MGHRA, CDR2 YSYEKL. The CDR3 is 16 amino acids. As DNA, the CDR3 is TGCGCCAGCAGCCGTGGAGGGGTGCCCTCCTACAATGAGCAGTTCTTC. Residues: CASSRGGVPSYNEQFF.

The rearrangement joins TRBV7-2 to TRBJ1-5; tentatively, D is TRBD1 (5 bases). Germline-derived CDR1 and CDR2 are SGHTA and FQGNSA. V was trimmed by 5 bases and J by 13 bases, leaving 18 bases between them. The CDR3 runs to 13 residues. CDR3 in amino acids: CASSPQGGAEQHF. The CDR3 nucleotides are TGTGCCAGCAGCCCCCAAGGAGGGGCCGAACAGCATTTT.

The genes are TRBV29-1 and TRBJ2-5; TRBD1 agrees at 10 bases. This CDR3 has 16 residues. In germline, CDR1 is SQVTM, CDR2 ANQGSEA. After removal of 3 bases from V and 5 bases from J, the junction contained 12 bases not matched to a gene. CDR3 protein: CSVEGEDRGLLETQYF. The CDR3, as DNA: TGCAGCGTTGAGGGGGAAGACAGGGGGCTTCTTGAGACCCAGTACTTC.

The rearrangement joins TRBV27 to TRBJ2-2; 14 positions match TRBD2. J gave up 0 bases and V 5 bases, and 8 bases lay outside the gene matches. Germline V lookup: CDR1 MNHEY, CDR2 SMNVEV (reference sequence). This CDR3 comprises 19 residues. The DNA for the CDR3 is TGTGCCAGCAGTCCCGGGACTAGCGGGAGAGGGACGAACACCGGGGAGCTGTTTTTT. It translates to CASSPGTSGRGTNTGELFF.

This chain uses TRBV6-5 with TRBJ2-3; perhaps TRBD1 as D (5 bases). Trimming took 5 bases from V and 5 from J, leaving 17 bases between them. There are 15 residues in the CDR3. The V gene's germline CDR1 is MNHEY and CDR2 SVGAGI. The CDR3 sequence is CASSPPQGTRDTQYF. CDR3 DNA: TGTGCCAGCAGTCCGCCTCAGGGAACGAGAGATACGCAGTATTTT.

This rearrangement joins TRBV7-2 to TRBJ2-1; D remains unclear. CDR1 is SGHTA and CDR2 is FQGNSA in the germline V gene. This CDR3 region has 13 residues. The V and J ends lost 3 bases and 6 bases respectively, with 9 bases between them. The CDR3 spells CASSLATLNEQFF. The CDR3 nucleotides are TGTGCCAGCAGCTTGGCGACACTCAATGAGCAGTTCTTC.